This T cell receptor beta chain was sequenced in a study of blood T cell repertoires in COVID-19. Overall study: The study drew acute and convalescent COVID-19 samples from the United States, Italy and Spain. PBMCs, B-cell-depleted T cells, or T cells provided the cDNA or gDNA that made up the material.

Per the original methods: Using reference gene primer amplification, nucleated cell counts were estimated. TCRdb's copy holds only in-frame clones and misses some; the assay was immunoSEQ multiplex PCR. V and J calls and clone size follow that table, whereas D and trimming were derived from the DNA. Found here are about 170,000 clones, 80% to 90% of them singletons; the top ten hold 3% to 4.5%. The CDR3 length is 15 residues. In germline, CDR1 is MRHNA, CDR2 SNTAGT. V lost 11 bases, J lost 0 bases, and 6 bases stayed unmatched. V gene TRBV6-4 combines with J gene TRBJ2-3; 12 nucleotides agree with TRBD2. The sample was peripheral blood. This sequence originates from a man aged 18 to 30 with active or convalescent COVID-19. This CDR3 reads CAGRTSGDSTDTQYF. The CDR3 nucleotides read TGTGCCGGAAGGACTAGCGGGGATAGCACAGATACGCAGTATTTT.